This is a list of T cell receptor beta chains from one sample in a study of blood T cell repertoires in COVID-19. The table came from immunoSEQ multiplex PCR; TCRdb's copy has only in-frame clones and leaves some out. This table holds 240,000 or so clones, roughly 87% found once. The specimen was peripheral blood. These TCRs come from a woman aged 25-40 years with acute or convalescent COVID-19. CDR3s include the opening cysteine and the closing phenylalanine or tryptophan. D genes are given only for firm matches. Expanded clones are given a class, and other clones once, few, many or no size at all.

TRBD1,12,TRBJ2-7,TRBV29-1,NA,CSVRTGAYEQYF,TGCAGCGTGAGGACAGGGGCCTACGAGCAGTACTTC
TRBD1,15,TRBJ1-6,TRBV4-2,NA,CASSHPGQYNSPLHF,TGTGCCAGCAGCCACCCGGGACAGTATAATTCACCCCTCCACTTT
TRBD2,13,TRBJ2-3,TRBV7-2,NA,CASSSGSTDTQYF,TGTGCCAGCAGTAGCGGGTCGACAGATACGCAGTATTTT
NA,16,TRBJ2-5,TRBV5-4,few,CASSASRGALQETQYF,TGTGCCAGCAGCGCCTCCCGGGGGGCCCTACAAGAGACCCAGTACTTC
NA,13,TRBJ1-1,TRBV19,NA,CASSMRENTEAFF,TGTGCCAGTAGTATGAGGGAGAACACTGAAGCTTTCTTT
TRBD2,21,TRBJ2-4,TRBV4-1,NA,CASSHQIGLGKTTGAKNIQYF,TGCGCCAGCAGCCACCAAATCGGACTAGGAAAGACAACAGGAGCCAAAAACATTCAGTACTTC
NA,13,TRBJ2-5,TRBV30,NA,CAWSDTGRETQYF,TGTGCCTGGAGCGACACCGGCCGGGAGACCCAGTACTTC
TRBD1,14,TRBJ2-7,TRBV25-1,once,CASSAPGQFYEQYF,TGTGCCAGCAGTGCCCCGGGACAGTTCTACGAGCAGTACTTC
NA,17,TRBJ2-1,TRBV7-3,NA,CASSLRPQGISYNEQFF,TGTGCCAGCAGCCTAAGGCCCCAGGGTATCTCCTACAATGAGCAGTTCTTC
NA,15,TRBJ2-7,TRBV7-2,once,CASSLSLGGSYEQYF,TGTGCCAGCAGCTTAAGCCTAGGCGGCTCCTACGAGCAGTACTTC
TRBD2,13,TRBJ2-7,TRBV10-3,NA,CAIRERELYEQYF,TGTGCCATCCGCGAGCGGGAGCTCTACGAGCAGTACTTC
TRBD1,16,TRBJ1-5,TRBV18,NA,CASSRRQGSYDQPQHF,TGTGCCAGCTCACGACGACAGGGGAGTTACGATCAGCCCCAGCATTTT
TRBD1,15,TRBJ1-3,TRBV27,few,CASSSTGGSGNTIYF,TGTGCCAGCAGTTCGACAGGGGGCTCTGGAAACACCATATATTTT
NA,17,TRBJ2-1,TRBV12-2,NA,CASREGTPHSSYNEQFF,TGTGCAAGTCGCGAGGGGACTCCACATAGCTCCTACAATGAGCAGTTCTTC
NA,14,TRBJ2-4,TRBV27,NA,CASSLPGRKNIQYF,TGTGCCAGCAGTTTACCAGGGCGCAAAAACATTCAGTACTTC
NA,11,TRBJ2-1,TRBV10-1,NA,CASRGGNEQFF,TGCGCCAGCAGAGGGGGTAATGAGCAGTTCTTC